These 13 T cell receptor beta chains share one sample of origin, sequenced in a study of regulatory T cells in long-lasting Graves disease. Indicated time point: newly diagnosed GD, antithyroid drugs for less than 3 months. Construction of the TCR library relied on RNA isolated from PBMCs. Library construction for TCR beta used iRepertoire HTBI primers and Arm-PCR of CDR3 regions. TCRdb used MiXCR to reprocess the multiplex PCR reads, holding one entry per CDR3 protein. The sample lists approximately 400,000 distinct CDR3 sequences; roughly 15% were seen once. Separately, the same data were catalogued under a study of T cells in Graves' hyperthyroidism and ophthalmopathy.

The sequenced sample was peripheral blood mononuclear cells (PBMCs), obtained at new diagnosis, from a patient treated with antithyroid drugs. These receptors all come from a woman aged 35 to 49 with Graves disease.

The rearrangement links TRBV5-1 to TRBJ1-2, with 7 nucleotides matching TRBD1. Germline CDR1 reads SGHRS; CDR2 reads YFSETQ. Unmatched junction bases numbered 3, after V lost 2 bases and J lost 2 bases. CDR3 size: 14 residues. DNA for the CDR3: TGCGCCAGCAGCTTAACAGGGGACAACTATGGCTACACCTTC. This sequence encodes CASSLTGDNYGYTF.

The chain is built from TRBV10-3 and TRBJ2-1; no clear D gene. This CDR3 contains 13 residues. Trimming pared 3 bases from V and 6 bases from J, leaving 9 bases between. The V gene's germline CDR1 is ENHRY and CDR2 SYGVKD. CDR3 in DNA: TGTGCCATCAGTGAATCCAGCTTCAATGAGCAGTTCTTC. It specifies CAISESSFNEQFF.

In its sample, this clonotype was seen a few times. The chain links TRBV13 to TRBJ2-3; TRBD2 agrees at 11 bases. The closer fit of TRBJ2-7 to the DNA end suggests the J call may be wrong. Germline V gene sequence: CDR1 PRHDT, CDR2 FYEKMQ (reference sequence). The CDR3 loop spans 19 amino acids. CDR3 in amino acids: CASSSASGRSRGETYEQYF. CDR3 DNA sequence: TGTGCCAGCAGCTCTGCTAGCGGGAGGTCCAGAGGGGAAACCTACGAGCAGTACTTC.

The rearrangement uses TRBV19 and TRBJ2-7; 9 bases are a match to TRBD1. Per germline, CDR1 LNHDA and CDR2 SQIVND (reference sequence). The CDR3 runs 14 residues. Unmatched junction bases numbered 3, after V lost 3 bases and J lost 3 bases. The CDR3 protein is CASSITGGGYEQYF. Written as DNA, the CDR3 is TGTGCCAGTAGTATCACAGGGGGCGGCTACGAGCAGTACTTC.

As to this clonotype: Since a much larger clone is just one base distant, this may be a read error. The chain recombines TRBV30 with TRBJ1-5; 9 bases match TRBD1. This CDR3 is built from 16 residues. In germline, CDR1 is GTSNPN, CDR2 SVGIG (reference sequence). The CDR3 region is CARSPDRGFSNQPQHF. The CDR3 DNA follows: TGTGCCCGGAGTCCGGACAGGGGATTTAGCAATCAGCCCCAGCATTTT. Together with reference TRBV30 and TRBJ1-5, the CDR3 gives the full variable domain: SQTIHQWPATLVQPVGSPLSLECTVEGTSNPNLYWYRQAAGRGLQLLFYSVGIGQISSEVPQNLSASRPQDRQFILSSKKLLLSDSGFYLCARSPDRGFSNQPQHFGDGTRLSIL.

This clonotype came up a few times. This chain links TRBV25-1 with TRBJ1-6; maybe TRBD1 (5 bases). CDR3 size: 15 residues. V lost 2 bases and J 8 bases, leaving 13 bases between the germline ends. CDR1 is MGHDK and CDR2 is SYGVNS in the germline V gene. The CDR3 loop is CASSERGVGDSPLHF. The DNA of the CDR3 is TGTGCCAGCAGTGAACGAGGGGTTGGCGATTCACCCCTCCACTTT.

Note on this clonotype: One end of the junction is discordant with germline, which a read error may explain. The gene calls are TRBV7-9 and TRBJ2-1, with TRBD2 matching 14 bases. The CDR3 covers 14 residues. From germline, CDR1 is SEHNR and CDR2 FQNEAQ (reference sequence). The CDR3 region has the DNA TGTGTCAGCAGCCCGGGACTAGCGGGAGATGAGCAGTTCTTC. It codes for CVSSPGLAGDEQFF.

This clonotype was seen many times. The V gene is TRBV6-1, the J gene TRBJ1-2; the match to TRBD1 covers 7 bases. The junction had 5 bases not matched to a gene; V was cut back by 10 bases and J by 0 bases. The CDR3 extends over 13 amino acids. CDR1 and CDR2 from the germline V gene are MNHNS and SASEGT. The CDR3 region is CATNRGPNYGYTF. Written as DNA, the CDR3 is TGTGCCACCAACAGGGGACCTAACTATGGCTACACCTTC.

This clonotype has ten or more counts. The chain joins TRBV27 to TRBJ2-5, with 7 nucleotides matching TRBD2. This CDR3 is 14 amino acids long. Per the germline V gene, CDR1 is MNHEY and CDR2 is SMNVEV (reference sequence). With V trimmed by 6 bases and J by 1 base, 5 bases remained unmatched. As DNA, the CDR3 is TGTGCCAGCAGAGGACCGGGGGGCCAAGAGACCCAGTACTTC. Amino acid sequence: CASRGPGGQETQYF.

This clonotype came up a few times. This chain joins TRBV14 and TRBJ2-3, with unresolved D. V dropped 5 bases and J dropped 6 bases, with 12 bases sitting between them. This CDR3 contains 13 residues. CDR1 and CDR2 (germline): SGHDN, FVKESK. CDR3 sequence (DNA): TGTGCCAGCAGCAACCGGAATTGGGATACGCAGTATTTT. This gives the protein CASSNRNWDTQYF.

This clonotype was seen only a few times. V and J are TRBV6-1 and TRBJ2-1; perhaps D is TRBD1 or TRBD2 (6 bases each). The V and J ends lost 4 bases and 7 bases respectively, with 20 bases between them. The CDR3 consists of 16 residues. Germline values: CDR1 MNHNS, CDR2 SASEGT. As DNA, the CDR3 is TGTGCCAGCAGTGGAGGGGGGTATACTATGGGGAATGAGCAGTTCTTC. Its translation: CASSGGGYTMGNEQFF.

As for this clonotype: An end of the junction differs from the germline gene, which may be a read error. V and J are TRBV6-2 or TRBV6-3 and TRBJ2-6, with 8 nucleotides matching TRBD1. The CDR3 covers 18 residues. Germline V gene lookup returns CDR1 MNHEY and CDR2 SVGEGT. The CDR3 loop reads CASSRASGGASGANVPTF. CDR3 bases: TGTGCCAGCAGTCGAGCTTCAGGGGGCGCGTCTGGGGCCAACGTCCCGACTTTC.

This clonotype showed up many times. The chain couples TRBV27 to TRBJ1-2; a weak D match, TRBD1 (6 bases). The CDR3 is 15 amino acids. The V gene's germline CDR1 is MNHEY and CDR2 SMNVEV (reference sequence). V was cut by 0 bases and J by 8 bases, with 16 bases left in between. For the CDR3, the DNA is TGTGCCAGCAGTTTATCTGCCCACAGGGTTGGGGGCTACACCTTC. Translated, it gives CASSLSAHRVGGYTF.